Following are 29 T cell receptor beta chains from one sample sequenced in a study of shared clonotypes between healthy human individuals. Profiled with immunoSEQ multiplex PCR; TCRdb holds only in-frame clones, not every one. The repertoire holds 550,000 to 750,000 clones, with under 95% as singletons. Naive CD8 cells were CD45RO-negative, positively selected for CCR7, excluding terminally differentiated effector memory CD45RA+ cells. Sequenced material: naive CD8+ T cells sorted from blood. All receptors derive from a young man in good health.

V is TRBV19 and J is TRBJ1-1; no reliable D call. There are 13 residues in the CDR3. V lost 4 bases, J lost 11 bases, and 17 bases lay in between. CDR1 is LNHDA and CDR2 is SQIVND in the germline V gene (reference sequence). The CDR3 region is CASSKKRTAGAFF. Written as DNA, the CDR3 is TGTGCCAGTAGTAAAAAAAGGACCGCGGGGGCTTTCTTT. Together with reference TRBV19 and TRBJ1-1, the CDR3 gives the full variable domain: DGGITQSPKYLFRKEGQNVTLSCEQNLNHDAMYWYRQDPGQGLRLIYYSQIVNDFQKGDIAEGYSVSREKKESFPLTVTSAQKNPTAFYLCASSKKRTAGAFFGQGTRLTVV.

The chain uses TRBV7-9 and TRBJ2-5; a weak D match, TRBD1 (5 bases). Germline V gene data show CDR1 as SEHNR and CDR2 as FQNEAQ (reference sequence). The length of the CDR3 is 13 residues. The V end was cut by 5 bases, the J end by 5 bases, with 12 bases between. DNA for the CDR3: TGTGCCAGCAGCCAGACAGAGGATGAGACCCAGTACTTC. Protein sequence: CASSQTEDETQYF.

The V and J genes are TRBV7-9 and TRBJ2-3, with D uncertain. The germline V and J ends were trimmed by 5 bases and 6 bases, with 18 bases remaining between them. The germline V gene has CDR1 SEHNR and CDR2 FQNEAQ (reference sequence). The CDR3 contains 15 residues. CDR3 in amino acids: CASSPRTTLWDTQYF. The CDR3 nucleotides are TGTGCCAGCAGCCCCAGGACGACCTTGTGGGATACGCAGTATTTT. The whole variable domain, filled in from reference TRBV7-9 and TRBJ2-3, reads DTGVSQNPRHKITKRGQNVTFRCDPISEHNRLYWYRQTLGQGPEFLTYFQNEAQLEKSRLLSDRFSAERPKGSFSTLEIQRTEQGDSAMYLCASSPRTTLWDTQYFGPGTRLTVL.

This clone has more than one count but fewer than ten. The rearrangement links TRBV28 to TRBJ2-7; maybe TRBD2 (6 bases). The CDR3 runs 15 residues. Germline V lookup: CDR1 MDHEN, CDR2 SYDVKM. With 10 bases removed from V and 0 bases from J, the gap between germline ends came to 19 bases. Here the CDR3 reads CATRSRDFSSYEQYF. DNA for the CDR3: TGTGCCACCAGGTCTCGGGACTTCTCCTCCTACGAGCAGTACTTC.

The chain combines TRBV28 with TRBJ2-7, with TRBD1 identical over 11 bases. This CDR3 comprises 17 residues. Trimming at V came to 4 bases and at J to 0 bases, leaving 8 bases not matched to a gene. Per germline, CDR1 MDHEN and CDR2 SYDVKM. The CDR3 is CASSSGTGGPYSYEQYF. Here the CDR3 DNA reads TGTGCCAGCAGTTCCGGGACAGGGGGTCCGTACTCCTACGAGCAGTACTTC.

The CDR3 protein is CSVVLDSGFYEQYF. CDR3 sequence (DNA): TGCAGCGTTGTTTTGGATAGCGGATTCTACGAGCAGTACTTC. V gene TRBV29-1 combines with J gene TRBJ2-7; tentatively, D is TRBD2 (6 bases). The V gene's germline CDR1 is SQVTM and CDR2 ANQGSEA. Trimming cost V 4 bases and J 3 bases, with 16 bases left between them. CDR3 size: 14 residues.

The chain recombines TRBV27 with TRBJ2-7; 8 bases are shared with TRBD2. Germline CDR1 MNHEY, CDR2 SMNVEV (reference sequence). The V segment lost 5 bases and the J segment 4 bases; nucleotides outside the gene matches: 16. The CDR3 covers 17 residues. The CDR3: CASSVKYPGLGEYEQYF. The CDR3 coding sequence is TGTGCCAGCAGTGTGAAATATCCGGGACTAGGCGAGTACGAGCAGTACTTC.

The chain uses TRBV7-9 and TRBJ1-5; a possible D gene is TRBD1 (5 bases). CDR3 length: 12 amino acids. The germline V gene has CDR1 SEHNR and CDR2 FQNEAQ (reference sequence). V was shortened by 6 bases and J by 6 bases, with 9 bases between the two germline ends. The CDR3: CASRGGSQPQHF. CDR3 DNA: TGTGCCAGCAGGGGGGGGAGTCAGCCCCAGCATTTT.

J is TRBJ2-1 and V is TRBV12-5; maybe TRBD2 (6 bases). Germline CDR1 reads LGHNT; CDR2 reads FRNRAP. There are 14 residues in the CDR3. With 3 bases removed from V and 4 bases from J, the gap between germline ends came to 10 bases. The CDR3 reads CASGFSAGYNEQFF. The CDR3 coding sequence is TGTGCTAGTGGTTTCTCCGCGGGGTACAATGAGCAGTTCTTC.

This rearrangement joins TRBV1 to TRBJ2-7; the listed D gene, TRBD2, was not tested against the DNA. TRBV1 constitutes a pseudogene. The CDR3 spans 15 residues. CDR3 nucleotide sequence: TGCACCAGCAGCCAAATGGCTAGGACTGCTAGCGAGCAGTACTTC. It is translated as CTSSQMARTASEQYF.

This clone was counted many times. The rearrangement uses TRBV6-5 and TRBJ1-1; D is possibly TRBD1 (6 bases). CDR3 size: 11 residues. With 6 bases removed from V and 12 bases from J, the gap between germline ends came to 14 bases. Per the germline V gene, CDR1 is MNHEY and CDR2 is SVGAGI. The CDR3 loop reads CASRAGAKTFF. CDR3 nucleotides: TGTGCCAGCAGGGCGGGGGCCAAGACTTTCTTT.

This sequence joins TRBV2 and TRBJ2-5, with 7 bases fitting TRBD1. Germline V gives CDR1 SNHLY, CDR2 FYNNEI. The V and J ends lost 4 bases and 2 bases, in that order; junction bases with no gene match: 4. The CDR3 extends over 14 amino acids. The CDR3 sequence: CASSAPQGQETQYF. CDR3 in DNA: TGTGCCAGCAGTGCACCACAGGGGCAAGAGACCCAGTACTTC.

The V and J genes are TRBV15 and TRBJ2-5; D unresolved. V dropped 0 bases and J dropped 3 bases, with 8 bases sitting between them. Germline-derived CDR1 and CDR2 are LNHNV and YYDKDF (reference sequence). The CDR3 is 14 residues long. This CDR3 reads CATSRDREEETQYF. The CDR3 DNA follows: TGTGCCACCAGCAGAGATAGAGAGGAAGAGACCCAGTACTTC. Full variable domain (remainder filled in from reference TRBV15 and TRBJ2-5): DAMVIQNPRYQVTQFGKPVTLSCSQTLNHNVMYWYQQKSSQAPKLLFHYYDKDFNNEADTPDNFQSRRPNTSFCFLDIRSPGLGDTAMYLCATSRDREEETQYFGPGTRLLVL.

The CDR3 DNA reads TGTGCCAGCAACACGGACCAGGCGACCTACGAGCAGTACTTC. Its protein product is CASNTDQATYEQYF. The chain is built from TRBV7-9 and TRBJ2-7; D unresolved. The V gene lost 7 bases and the J gene lost 2 bases, with 15 bases spanning the gap. Per germline, CDR1 SEHNR and CDR2 FQNEAQ (reference sequence). This CDR3 is 14 amino acids long.

V and J are TRBV6-5 and TRBJ2-5, with unresolved D. Germline V gives CDR1 MNHEY, CDR2 SVGAGI. Trimming removed 2 bases at V and 1 base at J, with 11 bases between. The length of the CDR3 is 15 residues. The CDR3 sequence is CASSYRSGTQETQYF. The DNA of the CDR3 is TGTGCCAGCAGTTACCGCTCCGGTACCCAAGAGACCCAGTACTTC.

V is TRBV11-2 and J is TRBJ2-7; 11 bases align to TRBD2. After removal of 5 bases from V and 3 bases from J, the junction contained 6 bases not matched to a gene. Germline V gene sequence: CDR1 SGHAT, CDR2 FQNNGV. This CDR3 contains 15 residues. CDR3 coding DNA: TGTGCCAGCAGCGTATTAGCGGGAGGGGTCTACGAGCAGTACTTC. Protein sequence: CASSVLAGGVYEQYF.

The chain links TRBV19 to TRBJ2-7; D may be TRBD1 or TRBD2 (5 bases each). Germline V CDR1 and CDR2: LNHDA, SQIVND (reference sequence). The CDR3 has 14 amino acids. V lost 2 bases, J lost 5 bases, and 13 bases lay in between. This CDR3 is CASSITGGIDEQYF. The CDR3 coding sequence is TGTGCCAGTAGTATAACAGGAGGTATCGACGAGCAGTACTTC.

This clone was seen just once. The CDR3 sequence is CASSESSGIPYEQYF. CDR3 sequence (DNA): TGTGCCAGCAGTGAGTCTAGCGGGATCCCCTACGAGCAGTACTTC. V and J are TRBV6-1 and TRBJ2-7, with 9 bases that match TRBD2. Germline CDR1 and CDR2: MNHNS and SASEGT. The J segment lost 2 bases and the V segment lost 3 bases, leaving 5 bases of the junction unmatched. The CDR3 has 15 residues.

J is TRBJ2-2 and V is TRBV5-4, with TRBD2 matching 8 bases. Germline V lookup: CDR1 SGHNT, CDR2 YYREEE (reference sequence). Unmatched junction bases numbered 3, after V lost 5 bases and J lost 0 bases. The CDR3 sequence is 15 residues long. The CDR3 protein is CASSRAGANTGELFF. DNA for the CDR3: TGTGCCAGCAGTAGAGCGGGGGCGAACACCGGGGAGCTGTTTTTT.

This chain links TRBV7-3 with TRBJ2-3; the D gene is possibly TRBD2 (6 bases). Germline V gives CDR1 SGHTA, CDR2 FQGTGA. V was trimmed by 3 bases and J by 3 bases, leaving 16 bases between them. The CDR3 is 16 residues long. The CDR3 is CASSFFGRGGTDTQYF. CDR3 bases: TGTGCCAGCAGCTTCTTTGGGCGGGGTGGGACAGATACGCAGTATTTT.

Regarding this clone: A much larger clone lies a single base off, so this may be a read error. Written as DNA, the CDR3 is TGCGCCAGCAGCCAAGGACTAGCGGGAGCCAAAAACATTCAGTACTTC. Protein: CASSQGLAGAKNIQYF. The rearrangement joins TRBV4-3 to TRBJ2-4, with 10 bases identical to TRBD2. The germline gives CDR1 LGHNA, CDR2 YSLEER. CDR3 length: 16 amino acids. V lost 1 base, J lost 0 bases, and 0 bases stayed unmatched.

V usage is TRBV29-1 and J usage is TRBJ2-7; TRBD2 matches at 9 bases. J gave up 2 bases and V 2 bases, and 7 bases lay outside the gene matches. The germline CDR1 and CDR2 sequences are SQVTM and ANQGSEA. This CDR3 is 15 amino acids long. CDR3 DNA: TGCAGCGTTGAATTCATGGGACTAGCCACCTACGAGCAGTACTTC. This gives the protein CSVEFMGLATYEQYF.

The rearrangement uses TRBV11-3 and TRBJ2-1; D might be TRBD1 (5 bases). Deletions cut 0 bases from V and 15 bases from J, with 12 bases between. The CDR3 has 12 amino acids. CDR1 is SGHNT and CDR2 is YENEEA in the germline V gene. Here the CDR3 DNA reads TGTGCCAGCAGCTTAGATGGGGCAGGGCCGTTCTTC. Encoded protein: CASSLDGAGPFF.

CDR3 nucleotides: TGCAGCGTTGGGGGGGGCCGGGGGTACAATGAGCAGTTCTTC. This encodes CSVGGGRGYNEQFF. This chain joins TRBV29-1 and TRBJ2-1, with D perhaps TRBD2 (7 bases). CDR1 is SQVTM, CDR2 ANQGSEA, per germline. Trimming cost V 4 bases and J 4 bases, with 14 bases left between them. This CDR3 region has 14 residues.

The J gene is TRBJ1-2, the V gene TRBV5-4, with 11 positions matching TRBD1. This CDR3 contains 17 residues. Trimming took 2 bases from V and 3 from J; bases not matched to a gene: 9. Germline CDR1 is SGHNT and CDR2 is YYREEE (reference sequence). The CDR3 DNA sequence: TGTGCCAGCAGCTTCCTTCTGGGACAGGGGGTTGACTATGGCTACACCTTC. It yields the protein CASSFLLGQGVDYGYTF. Drawing the rest from reference TRBV5-4 and TRBJ1-2, the complete variable domain is ETGVTQSPTHLIKTRGQQVTLRCSSQSGHNTVSWYQQALGQGPQFIFQYYREEENGRGNFPPRFSGLQFPNYSSELNVNALELDDSALYLCASSFLLGQGVDYGYTFGSGTRLTVV.

The chain recombines TRBV4-1 with TRBJ2-7; 10 positions match TRBD2. The CDR3 loop spans 15 amino acids. Trimming cost V 4 bases and J 2 bases; bases outside gene matches: 5. Germline loops: CDR1 MGHRA, CDR2 YSYEKL. The CDR3 loop is CASSRLSGRAYEQYF. DNA of the CDR3: TGCGCCAGCAGCCGTCTAAGCGGGAGGGCCTACGAGCAGTACTTC.

The CDR3 is CSVELANYEQYF. The CDR3 region has the DNA TGCAGCGTTGAACTAGCAAACTACGAGCAGTACTTC. The rearrangement uses TRBV29-1 and TRBJ2-7; a possible D gene is TRBD2 (5 bases). The CDR3 is 12 residues long. Germline loops: CDR1 SQVTM, CDR2 ANQGSEA. The V end lost 2 bases, the J end lost 3 bases, and 8 bases lay between the germline ends.

This rearrangement joins TRBV15 to TRBJ2-3; D is possibly TRBD2 (5 bases). Germline values: CDR1 LNHNV, CDR2 YYDKDF (reference sequence). The length of the CDR3 is 15 residues. V dropped 0 bases and J dropped 5 bases, with 12 bases sitting between them. The CDR3 loop is CATSREGSRLDTQYF. DNA of the CDR3: TGTGCCACCAGCAGAGAAGGGAGCCGGTTAGATACGCAGTATTTT. The full variable domain, completed using reference TRBV15 and TRBJ2-3, is DAMVIQNPRYQVTQFGKPVTLSCSQTLNHNVMYWYQQKSSQAPKLLFHYYDKDFNNEADTPDNFQSRRPNTSFCFLDIRSPGLGDTAMYLCATSREGSRLDTQYFGPGTRLTVL.

The chain combines TRBV19 with TRBJ2-7; 8 bases map to TRBD1. The CDR3 is made up of 15 amino acids. CDR1 is LNHDA and CDR2 is SQIVND in the germline V gene (reference sequence). The ends lost 4 bases at V and 3 bases at J; junction bases unmatched: 8. The CDR3 region is CASSTSAGGGYEQYF. The CDR3 DNA follows: TGTGCCAGTAGTACCTCGGCAGGGGGCGGCTACGAGCAGTACTTC.